This TCR beta chain was captured by sequencing in a study of blood T cell repertoires in COVID-19. About the research overall: The cDNA or gDNA used as material had been derived from T cells, B-cell-depleted T cells, or PBMCs.

V dropped 4 bases and J dropped 5; count of bases not matched to a gene: 1. The CDR3 contains 13 residues. The germline V gene has CDR1 LNHDA and CDR2 SQIVND (reference sequence). In the source study's methods: Cell counts per sample came from amplifying reference gene primers. Method: immunoSEQ multiplex PCR; TCRdb's copy keeps in-frame clones and lacks some. The V and J calls and clone size are taken from that table; D and trimming were inferred from the DNA. Of 250,000 to 300,000 clones listed, 70% to 90% are singletons. Seattle's cohort entered during active infection and was followed longitudinally.

The clonotype was recovered from a woman aged 70-85 years with COVID-19, enrolled during active disease. What was sequenced was peripheral blood. The chain carries TRBV19 and TRBJ2-2; 7 positions agree with TRBD1. The CDR3 loop reads CASSRDSTGELFF. In DNA form, the CDR3 reads TGTGCCAGTAGTAGGGACAGTACCGGGGAGCTGTTTTTT.